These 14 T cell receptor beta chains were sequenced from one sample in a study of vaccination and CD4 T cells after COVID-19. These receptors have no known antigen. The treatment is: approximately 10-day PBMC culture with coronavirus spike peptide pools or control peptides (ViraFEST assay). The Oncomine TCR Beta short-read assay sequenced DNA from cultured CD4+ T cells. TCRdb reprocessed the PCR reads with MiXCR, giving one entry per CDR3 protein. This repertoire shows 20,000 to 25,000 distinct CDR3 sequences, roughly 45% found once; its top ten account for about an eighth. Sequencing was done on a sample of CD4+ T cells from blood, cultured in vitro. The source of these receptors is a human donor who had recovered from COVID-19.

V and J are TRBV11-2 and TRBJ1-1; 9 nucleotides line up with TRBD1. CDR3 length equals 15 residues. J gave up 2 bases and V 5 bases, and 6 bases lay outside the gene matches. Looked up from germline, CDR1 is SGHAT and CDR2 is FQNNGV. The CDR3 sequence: CASSRPGQGNTEAFF. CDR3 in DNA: TGTGCCAGCAGCCGACCGGGACAGGGTAACACTGAAGCTTTCTTT. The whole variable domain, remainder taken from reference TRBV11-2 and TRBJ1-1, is EAGVAQSPRYKIIEKRQSVAFWCNPISGHATLYWYQQILGQGPKLLIQFQNNGVVDDSQLPKDRFSAERLKGVDSTLKIQPAKLEDSAVYLCASSRPGQGNTEAFFGQGTRLTVV.

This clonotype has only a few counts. The CDR3 loop reads CASSYRESTEAFF. For the CDR3, the DNA is TGTGCCAGCAGCTACAGGGAGAGCACTGAAGCTTTCTTT. V gene TRBV7-2 combines with J gene TRBJ1-1; D is perhaps TRBD1 (6 bases). Germline V gene lookup returns CDR1 SGHTA and CDR2 FQGNSA. V was clipped by 4 bases and J by 4 bases, with 10 bases between them. The length of the CDR3 is 13 residues.

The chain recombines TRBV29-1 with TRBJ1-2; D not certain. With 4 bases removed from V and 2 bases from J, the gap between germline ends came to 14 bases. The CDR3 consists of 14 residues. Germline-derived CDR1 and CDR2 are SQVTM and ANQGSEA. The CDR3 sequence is CSVGVPGRNYGYTF. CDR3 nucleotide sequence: TGCAGCGTTGGCGTTCCGGGTAGGAACTATGGCTACACCTTC. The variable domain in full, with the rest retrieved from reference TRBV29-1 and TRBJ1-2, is SAVISQKPSRDICQRGTSLTIQCQVDSQVTMMFWYRQQPGQSLTLIATANQGSEATYESGFVIDKFPISRPNLTFSTLTVSNMSPEDSSIYLCSVGVPGRNYGYTFGSGTRLTVV.

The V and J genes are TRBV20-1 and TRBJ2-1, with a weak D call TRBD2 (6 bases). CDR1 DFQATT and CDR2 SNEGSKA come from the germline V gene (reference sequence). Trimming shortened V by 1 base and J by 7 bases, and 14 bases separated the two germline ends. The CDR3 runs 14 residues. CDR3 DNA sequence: TGCAGTGCTAGAGGGAGGGCCGGAAGGAATGAGCAGTTCTTC. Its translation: CSARGRAGRNEQFF.

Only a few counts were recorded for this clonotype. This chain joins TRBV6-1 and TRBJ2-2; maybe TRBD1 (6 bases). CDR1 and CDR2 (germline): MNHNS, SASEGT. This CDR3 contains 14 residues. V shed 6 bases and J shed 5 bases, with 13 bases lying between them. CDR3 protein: CASSLGHHTGELFF. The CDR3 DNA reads TGTGCCAGCAGCTTGGGACATCATACCGGGGAGCTGTTTTTT.

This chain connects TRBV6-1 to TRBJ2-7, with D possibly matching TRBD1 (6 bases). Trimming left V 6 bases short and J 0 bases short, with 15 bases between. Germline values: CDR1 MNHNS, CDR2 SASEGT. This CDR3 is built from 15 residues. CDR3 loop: CASRPRLDSSYEQYF. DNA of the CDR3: TGTGCCAGCAGACCCCGACTGGACAGCTCCTACGAGCAGTACTTC.

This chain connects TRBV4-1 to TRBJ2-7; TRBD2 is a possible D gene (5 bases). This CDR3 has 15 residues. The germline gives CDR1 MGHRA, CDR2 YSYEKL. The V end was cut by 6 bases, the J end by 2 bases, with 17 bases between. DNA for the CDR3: TGCGCCAGCAGTATAAACAGTGCCGGGACCTACGAGCAGTACTTC. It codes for CASSINSAGTYEQYF.

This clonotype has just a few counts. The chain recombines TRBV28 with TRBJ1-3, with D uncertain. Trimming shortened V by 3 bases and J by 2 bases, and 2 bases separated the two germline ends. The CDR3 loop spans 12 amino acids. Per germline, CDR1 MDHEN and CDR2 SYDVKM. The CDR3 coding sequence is TGTGCCAGCAGTTTTGCTGGAAACACCATATATTTT. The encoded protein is CASSFAGNTIYF.

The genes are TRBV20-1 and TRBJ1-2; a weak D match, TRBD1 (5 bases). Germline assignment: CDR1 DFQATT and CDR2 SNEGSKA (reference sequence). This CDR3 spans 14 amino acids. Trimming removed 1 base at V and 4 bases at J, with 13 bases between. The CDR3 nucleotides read TGCAGTGCTAGAGGGGGTGGAGGGGTCTATGGCTACACCTTC. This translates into CSARGGGGVYGYTF.

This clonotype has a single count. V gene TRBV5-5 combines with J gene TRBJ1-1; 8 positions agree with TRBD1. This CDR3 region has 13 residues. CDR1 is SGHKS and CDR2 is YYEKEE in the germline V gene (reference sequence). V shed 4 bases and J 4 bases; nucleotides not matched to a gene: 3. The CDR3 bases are TGTGCCAGCAGCCATCAGGGGGCCACTGAAGCTTTCTTT. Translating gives CASSHQGATEAFF.

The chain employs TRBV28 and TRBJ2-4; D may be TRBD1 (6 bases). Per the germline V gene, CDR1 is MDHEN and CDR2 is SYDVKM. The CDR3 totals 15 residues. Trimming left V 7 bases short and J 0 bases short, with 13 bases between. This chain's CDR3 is CASNPGTLAKNIQYF. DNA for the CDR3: TGTGCCAGCAATCCGGGGACACTAGCCAAAAACATTCAGTACTTC.

Here the CDR3 DNA reads TGTGCCAGCAGTTACCAACCTAGCGGGGGAAGCGACGAGCAGTACTTC. Protein product: CASSYQPSGGSDEQYF. The chain combines TRBV6-5 with TRBJ2-7, with TRBD2 matching 10 bases. The junction had 9 bases not matched to a gene; V was cut back by 2 bases and J by 5 bases. The CDR3 has 16 amino acids. The germline CDR1 and CDR2 sequences are MNHEY and SVGAGI.

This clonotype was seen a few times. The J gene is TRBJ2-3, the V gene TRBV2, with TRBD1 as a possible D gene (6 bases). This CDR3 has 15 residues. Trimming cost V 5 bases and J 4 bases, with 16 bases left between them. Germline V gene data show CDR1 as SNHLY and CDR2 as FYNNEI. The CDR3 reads CASSRQAQPPDTQYF. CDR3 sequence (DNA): TGTGCCAGCAGTAGACAGGCGCAGCCGCCAGATACGCAGTATTTT.

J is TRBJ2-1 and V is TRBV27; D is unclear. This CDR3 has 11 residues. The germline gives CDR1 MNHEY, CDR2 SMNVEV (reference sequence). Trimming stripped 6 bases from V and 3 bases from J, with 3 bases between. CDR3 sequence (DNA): TGTGCCAGCAGCCGCTACAATGAGCAGTTCTTC. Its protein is CASSRYNEQFF.